The rows below give T cell receptor beta chains drawn from one sample of a study of T cells in Graves' hyperthyroidism and ophthalmopathy. Each CDR3 protein is one row after TCRdb ran MiXCR on the multiplex PCR reads. The repertoire holds roughly 740,000 distinct CDR3 sequences, with roughly 15% as singletons. Sample: blood. These receptors all come from a man aged 18 to 29 with Graves' hyperthyroidism. CDR3s include the opening cysteine and the closing phenylalanine or tryptophan. Each record gives: V gene, D gene, J gene, clone size, CDR3 protein, CDR3 DNA. D genes are given only for firm matches. Clone size is given for some rows only: seen once, a few or many times, or a class if the clone is expanded.

>TRBV27|NA|TRBJ2-7|NA
CASSLSRPGEQYF
TGTGCCAGCAGTTTATCCCGGCCGGGAGAGCAGTACTTC
>TRBV11-2|TRBD2|TRBJ2-1|NA
CTSSLALAIYNEQFF
TGTACCAGCAGCTTAGCACTAGCGATATACAATGAGCAGTTCTTC
>TRBV10-3|NA|TRBJ1-4|few
CAISGGGNEKLFF
TGTGCCATCAGCGGGGGCGGTAATGAAAAACTGTTTTTT
>TRBV18|TRBD2|TRBJ2-3|many
CASSPPWGTSGHTDTQYF
TGTGCCAGCTCACCACCGTGGGGGACTAGCGGACACACAGATACGCAGTATTTT
>TRBV6-5|NA|TRBJ2-2|many
CASSYSSGATGELFF
TGTGCCAGCAGTTACTCTAGCGGTGCCACCGGGGAGCTGTTTTTT
>TRBV19|TRBD1|TRBJ2-1|NA
CASSTLQGAWGEQFF
TGTGCCAGTAGTACCTTACAGGGGGCGTGGGGTGAGCAGTTCTTC
>TRBV13|NA|TRBJ1-1|many
CASSLMGYNTEAFF
TGTGCCAGCAGCTTAATGGGGTACAACACTGAAGCTTTCTTT
>TRBV28|NA|TRBJ2-4|many
CASIGGSGNIQYF
TGTGCCAGCATAGGAGGTTCCGGGAACATTCAGTACTTC
>TRBV11-3|NA|TRBJ2-7|many
CASSLRDHYEQYF
TGTGCCAGCAGCTTACGAGACCACTACGAGCAGTACTTC
>TRBV20-1|NA|TRBJ2-4|few
CSARETRGGNIQYF
TGCAGTGCTAGAGAGACTAGGGGGGGGAACATTCAGTACTTC
>TRBV2|TRBD1|TRBJ2-7|many
CASSGDRVVNEQYF
TGTGCCAGCAGTGGGGACAGAGTAGTCAACGAGCAGTACTTC